Below, one T cell receptor beta chain is given with its context. Its antigen remains unknown. Germline V gene data show CDR1 as MDHEN and CDR2 as SYDVKM. Trimming at V came to 5 bases and at J to 5 bases, leaving 6 bases not matched to a gene. The CDR3 totals 14 residues. This entry comes from a study of T cell responses to AZD1222 COVID-19 vaccine. The repertoire was sequenced with immunoSEQ multiplex PCR; TCRdb's copy has only in-frame clones and lacks some. The sample has under 200,000 clones, about 91% seen once. Points from the study as a whole: Increases in Spike-specific TCR breadth and depth were seen after two AZD1222 doses. Possibly, clonal diversity was underestimated; donors were largely white British and included more females. Baseline seropositivity occurred in only six AZD1222 recipients.

The gene calls are TRBV28 and TRBJ1-1; 9 bases agree with TRBD1. The clonotype comes from an adult who received the AZD1222 COVID-19 vaccine. The sample in question was peripheral blood, obtained 28 days after the second AZD1222 dose. Here the CDR3 DNA reads TGTGCCAGCAGTGGACAGGGGTGGGGGACTGAAGCTTTCTTT. Its translation: CASSGQGWGTEAFF.